These 5 T cell receptor beta chains were sequenced from one sample in a study of control samples from healthy donors and cancer patients (dated by TCRdb to 2018 to 2021). Libraries came from the immunoSEQ multiplex PCR assay. TCRdb took this table from immuneACCESS and kept in-frame rearrangements with V and J called. Such tables lack part of the clones; where checked against another copy, unresolved V genes explain under half of the gap, and the rest is unexplained. This sample gives about 58,000 clones in total; about 90% of them show up just once. About 13% of the sample is held by the ten biggest clonotypes. Sequencing was carried out using PBMCs. The receptors come from an older woman with lung cancer.

V usage is TRBV4-1 and J usage is TRBJ1-1; D may be TRBD1 (5 bases). Trimming took off 0 bases at V and 5 bases at J, with 13 bases between the two ends. Germline lookup yields CDR1 MGHRA and CDR2 YSYEKL. The CDR3 loop spans 15 amino acids. In DNA, the CDR3 is TGCGCCAGCAGCCAAGAACAAAGGGGACGAACTGAAGCTTTCTTT. Amino acid sequence: CASSQEQRGRTEAFF.

The chain employs TRBV19 and TRBJ1-5; no clear D. CDR1 is LNHDA, CDR2 SQIVND, per germline (reference sequence). CDR3 size: 12 residues. Trimming removed 5 bases from V and 6 bases from J, with 8 bases in between. The CDR3 spells CASSPQRQPQHF. The CDR3 coding sequence is TGTGCCAGTAGTCCACAGCGTCAGCCCCAGCATTTT.

This chain uses TRBV27 with TRBJ1-4; no clear D. CDR1 and CDR2 from the germline V gene are MNHEY and SMNVEV (reference sequence). The CDR3 is 13 amino acids. The germline V and J ends were trimmed by 5 bases and 4 bases, with 8 bases remaining between them. CDR3 loop: CASSRQYNEKLFF. The CDR3, as DNA: TGTGCCAGCAGTAGGCAGTATAATGAAAAACTGTTTTTT.

This chain joins TRBV9 and TRBJ2-1, with TRBD2 matching over 7 bases. Trimming removed 0 bases from V and 7 bases from J; junction bases left unmatched: 10. The CDR3 spans 16 residues. Germline V lookup: CDR1 SGDLS, CDR2 YYNGEE. Here the CDR3 reads CASSVDAGAYSNEQFF. In DNA, the CDR3 is TGTGCCAGCAGCGTAGACGCGGGAGCCTATTCGAATGAGCAGTTCTTC.

The V call is TRBV3-1 (or the pseudogene TRBV3-2), the J call TRBJ2-5; no clear D. V lost 1 base to trimming and J lost 6 bases, with 12 bases between them. The CDR3 runs to 14 residues. Germline V CDR1 and CDR2: LGHDT, YNNKEL (reference sequence). CDR3 loop: CASSQGSGRKTQYF. The CDR3 DNA reads TGTGCCAGCAGCCAAGGCTCAGGTAGGAAGACCCAGTACTTC.